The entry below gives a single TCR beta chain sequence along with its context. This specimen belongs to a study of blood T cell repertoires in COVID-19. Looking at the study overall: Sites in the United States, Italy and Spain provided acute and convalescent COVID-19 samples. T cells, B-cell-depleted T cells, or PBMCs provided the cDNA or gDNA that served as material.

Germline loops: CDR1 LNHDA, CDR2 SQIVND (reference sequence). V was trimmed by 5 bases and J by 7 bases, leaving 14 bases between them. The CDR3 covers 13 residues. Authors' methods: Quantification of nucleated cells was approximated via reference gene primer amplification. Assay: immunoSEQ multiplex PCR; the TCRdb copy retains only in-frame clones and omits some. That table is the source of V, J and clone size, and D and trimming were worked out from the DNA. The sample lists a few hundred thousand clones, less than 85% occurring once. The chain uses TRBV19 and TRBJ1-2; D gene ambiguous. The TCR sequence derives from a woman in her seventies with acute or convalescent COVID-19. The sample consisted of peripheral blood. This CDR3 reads CASSEPTAAGYTF. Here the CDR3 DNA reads TGTGCCAGTAGTGAACCGACTGCGGCTGGCTACACCTTC. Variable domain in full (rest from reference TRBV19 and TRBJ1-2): DGGITQSPKYLFRKEGQNVTLSCEQNLNHDAMYWYRQDPGQGLRLIYYSQIVNDFQKGDIAEGYSVSREKKESFPLTVTSAQKNPTAFYLCASSEPTAAGYTFGSGTRLTVV.